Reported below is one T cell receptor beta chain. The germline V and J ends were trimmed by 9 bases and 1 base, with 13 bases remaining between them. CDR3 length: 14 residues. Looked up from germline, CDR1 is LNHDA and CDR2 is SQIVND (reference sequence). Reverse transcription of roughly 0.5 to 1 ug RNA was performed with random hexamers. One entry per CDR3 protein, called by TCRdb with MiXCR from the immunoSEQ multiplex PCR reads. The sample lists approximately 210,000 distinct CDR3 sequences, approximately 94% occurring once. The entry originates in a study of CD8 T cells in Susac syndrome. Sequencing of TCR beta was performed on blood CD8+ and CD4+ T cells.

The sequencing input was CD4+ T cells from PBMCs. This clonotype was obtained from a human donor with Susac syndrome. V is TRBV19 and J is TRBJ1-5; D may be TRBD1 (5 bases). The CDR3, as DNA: TGTGCCAGCAGAGGAGGGGAGAGCAATCAGCCCCAGCATTTT. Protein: CASRGGESNQPQHF.